A single sample gave rise to the 16 T cell receptor beta chains below, sequenced in a study of regulatory T cells in long-lasting Graves disease. Arm-PCR of CDR3 regions and iRepertoire HTBI primers were used to build TCR beta libraries. Each CDR3 protein is one row after TCRdb ran MiXCR on the multiplex PCR reads. The sample shows approximately 270,000 distinct CDR3 sequences, approximately 20% of them seen only once. Time point indicated: newly diagnosed GD, antithyroid drugs for less than 3 months. From RNA extracted from PBMCs, the TCR library was made. The sample was also linked to a second study, of T cells in Graves' hyperthyroidism and ophthalmopathy.

The source material was peripheral blood mononuclear cells (PBMCs), sampled at new diagnosis, from a patient treated with antithyroid drugs. The receptors come from a young woman with Graves disease.

This clonotype was detected ten times or more. The chain combines TRBV15 with TRBJ1-1; TRBD1 is a possible D gene (5 bases). Trimming removed 9 bases from V and 1 base from J, with 15 bases in between. Germline assignment: CDR1 LNHNV and CDR2 YYDKDF (reference sequence). CDR3 length: 14 amino acids. Written as DNA, the CDR3 is TGTGCCACACGGCGAGGGGTACAGAACACTGAAGCTTTCTTT. Protein product: CATRRGVQNTEAFF.

Ten or more counts support this clonotype. The gene calls are TRBV4-2 and TRBJ2-1; D is perhaps TRBD1 (8 bases). The CDR3 is 17 amino acids. V lost 1 base to trimming and J lost 4 bases, with 17 bases between them. Per germline, CDR1 LGHNA and CDR2 YNFKEQ. The CDR3 spells CASSQGSYRGGYNEQFF. The CDR3 nucleotides are TGTGCCAGCAGCCAAGGGAGCTACAGGGGGGGATACAATGAGCAGTTCTTC.

Ten or more counts support this clonotype. The chain has TRBV5-4 and TRBJ2-2; D perhaps matches TRBD2 (6 bases). Germline lookup yields CDR1 SGHNT and CDR2 YYREEE (reference sequence). V lost 3 bases, J lost 5 bases, and 14 bases lay in between. The length of the CDR3 is 15 residues. The CDR3 bases are TGTGCCAGCAGCTGGCGGGACCCCGGGACCGGGGAGCTGTTTTTT. Its protein is CASSWRDPGTGELFF.

This clonotype was seen many times. The CDR3 spells CASSFGGAPNSPLHF. The CDR3 DNA sequence: TGTGCCAGCAGCTTCGGTGGGGCCCCCAATTCACCCCTCCACTTT. The chain links TRBV5-6 to TRBJ1-6, with D possibly TRBD1 on 5 matching bases. The CDR3 consists of 15 residues. The V end lost 2 bases, the J end lost 7 bases, and 13 bases lay between the germline ends. The V gene's germline CDR1 is SGHDT and CDR2 YYEEEE.

This clonotype appeared many times. V usage is TRBV12-3 or TRBV12-4 and J usage is TRBJ2-1; 9 bases match TRBD2. V was pared by 6 bases and J by 7 bases, with 16 bases of the junction left unmatched. The CDR3 covers 17 residues. The CDR3 DNA reads TGTGCCAGCAGACGTACGGGGGGGGGAGCGGGGGGTAATGAGCAGTTCTTC. Amino acid sequence: CASRRTGGGAGGNEQFF.

This clonotype was picked up a small number of times. J is TRBJ2-1 and V is TRBV7-9; a possible D gene is TRBD1 (6 bases). The CDR3 is 16 residues long. The germline V gene has CDR1 SEHNR and CDR2 FQNEAQ (reference sequence). Trimming stripped 4 bases from V and 0 bases from J, with 13 bases between. CDR3 protein: CASSSRGTLSYNEQFF. The CDR3 DNA sequence: TGTGCCAGCAGCTCCCGAGGGACACTCTCCTACAATGAGCAGTTCTTC.

With respect to this clonotype: A read error is likely here: a far larger clone is one base away. V usage is TRBV2 and J usage is TRBJ2-7, with 11 bases matching TRBD2. Germline V gene data show CDR1 as SNHLY and CDR2 as FYNNEI. This CDR3 has 14 amino acids. J gave up 7 bases and V 4 bases, and 6 bases lay outside the gene matches. The CDR3 DNA follows: TGTGCCAGCAGTGTAGCGGGGGGGCCGTTTGAGCAGTACTTC. Amino acid sequence: CASSVAGGPFEQYF.

The DNA for the CDR3 is TGCAGTGCTAGAGGGGGCAGCGGGGGCTGGGATGAGCAGTTCTTC. Its protein product is CSARGGSGGWDEQFF. The chain joins TRBV20-1 to TRBJ2-1; 8 bases are shared with TRBD2. V shed 1 base and J 8 bases; nucleotides not matched to a gene: 10. This CDR3 has 15 residues. Germline values: CDR1 DFQATT, CDR2 SNEGSKA (reference sequence).

For this clonotype: It differs at one base from a far larger clone, so likely a read error. The gene calls are TRBV7-9 and TRBJ2-7; 8 bases match TRBD1. CDR1 is SEHNR and CDR2 is FQNEAQ in the germline V gene (reference sequence). The junction had 19 bases not matched to a gene; V was cut back by 5 bases and J by 7 bases. The CDR3 consists of 17 residues. The CDR3, as DNA: TGTGCCAGCAGCGAGAATAGACAGGGGCGATATTACAATGAGCAGTACTTC. Protein sequence: CASSENRQGRYYNEQYF.

This clonotype has a count of ten or more. The chain is built from TRBV12-3 or TRBV12-4 and TRBJ2-7; no clear D. The V end lost 8 bases, the J end lost 4 bases, and 18 bases lay between the germline ends. The CDR3 has 14 residues. The CDR3 region is CASPYNEISYEQYF. For the CDR3, the DNA is TGTGCCAGCCCCTATAATGAGATATCATACGAGCAGTACTTC.

This clonotype came up many times. The J gene is TRBJ2-3, the V gene TRBV18, with TRBD2 identical over 8 bases. This CDR3 spans 17 amino acids. V was pared by 6 bases and J by 0 bases, with 11 bases of the junction left unmatched. CDR1 is KGHSH, CDR2 LQKENI, per germline. CDR3 sequence reads: CASSPFAGGQSTDTQYF. DNA of the CDR3: TGTGCCAGCTCTCCATTCGCGGGGGGCCAAAGCACAGATACGCAGTATTTT.

The chain employs TRBV15 and TRBJ2-2, with 7 bases lining up with TRBD1. CDR3 size: 16 residues. The V gene's germline CDR1 is LNHNV and CDR2 YYDKDF (reference sequence). V gave up 6 bases and J gave up 2 bases; unmatched junction bases: 9. CDR3: CATRTGTVDNTGELFF. The CDR3 coding sequence is TGTGCCACCAGAACAGGGACAGTGGATAACACCGGGGAGCTGTTTTTT.

This clonotype was observed at least ten times. The chain couples TRBV5-6 to TRBJ2-1; no firm D call. Germline assignment: CDR1 SGHDT and CDR2 YYEEEE. CDR3 size: 12 residues. Trimming cost V 1 base and J 10 bases, with 9 bases left between them. In DNA, the CDR3 is TGTGCCAGCAGCTTGACAGTCATGGAGCAGTTCTTC. Translated, it gives CASSLTVMEQFF.

This clonotype occurred many times. J is TRBJ2-7 and V is TRBV6-1, with D possibly called TRBD1 or TRBD2 (5 bases each). The CDR3 loop spans 19 amino acids. V lost 5 bases and J lost 5, with 31 bases in between. From germline, CDR1 is MNHNS and CDR2 SASEGT. The CDR3, as DNA: TGTGCCAGCAGTCAGCGAAGACCGAGGGGTGGGACCCCGAGGGACGAGCAGTACTTC. This sequence encodes CASSQRRPRGGTPRDEQYF.

There are many counts of this clonotype. The gene calls are TRBV7-9 and TRBJ2-3; the D gene is possibly TRBD1 (6 bases). Germline V gives CDR1 SEHNR, CDR2 FQNEAQ (reference sequence). The V end lost 5 bases, the J end lost 5 bases, and 20 bases lay between the germline ends. The CDR3 consists of 16 residues. The CDR3, as DNA: TGTGCCAGCAGCCAAAACCTCCTAGGGGGTGAAGATACGCAGTATTTT. Amino acid sequence: CASSQNLLGGEDTQYF.

This clonotype was detected many times. The genes are TRBV3-1 and TRBJ2-2; TRBD2 aligns across 10 bases. This CDR3 contains 16 residues. After removal of 4 bases from V and 1 base from J, the junction contained 3 bases not matched to a gene. Germline V lookup: CDR1 LGHDT, CDR2 YNNKEL (reference sequence). The CDR3 here is CASSPRTSGNTGELFF. DNA of the CDR3: TGTGCCAGCAGCCCTCGGACTAGCGGGAACACCGGGGAGCTGTTTTTT.